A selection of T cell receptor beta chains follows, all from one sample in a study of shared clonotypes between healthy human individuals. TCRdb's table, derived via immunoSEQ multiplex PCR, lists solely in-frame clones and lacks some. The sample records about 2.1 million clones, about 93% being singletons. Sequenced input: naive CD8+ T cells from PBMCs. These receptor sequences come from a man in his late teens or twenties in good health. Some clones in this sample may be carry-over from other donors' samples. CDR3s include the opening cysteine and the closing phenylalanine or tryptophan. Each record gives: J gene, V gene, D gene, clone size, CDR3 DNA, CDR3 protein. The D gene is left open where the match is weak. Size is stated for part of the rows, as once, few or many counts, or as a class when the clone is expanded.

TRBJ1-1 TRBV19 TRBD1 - TGTGCTTCGAAATACAGGGGGCGGAAGAACACTGAAGCTTTCTTT CASKYRGRKNTEAFF
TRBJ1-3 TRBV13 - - TGTGCCAGCAGCGACGGGTCTTCTGGAAACACCATATATTTT CASSDGSSGNTIYF
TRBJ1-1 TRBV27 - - TGTGCCAGCAGTTTATTAGTGATGGGGTCCGTAACTGAAGCTTTCTTT CASSLLVMGSVTEAFF
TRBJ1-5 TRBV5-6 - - TGTGCCAGCAGCTTGGTGGTCAGGGGCGTTAATCAGCCCCAGCATTTT CASSLVVRGVNQPQHF
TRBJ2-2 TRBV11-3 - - TGTGCCAGCAGCTTAGGGGGGCTAGCGGACACCGGGGAGCTGTTTTTT CASSLGGLADTGELFF
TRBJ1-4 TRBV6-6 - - TGTGCCAGCAGTTATGGAAGGGGAACGGGGGAACTGTTTTTT CASSYGRGTGELFF
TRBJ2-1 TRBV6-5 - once TGTGCCAGCAGTTACACGGACTATCCATCCTACAATGAGCAGTTCTTC CASSYTDYPSYNEQFF
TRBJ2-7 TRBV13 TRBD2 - TGTGCCAGCAGCTTAGTTAGCGGGAGTTACGAGCAGTACTTC CASSLVSGSYEQYF
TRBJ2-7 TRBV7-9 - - TGTGCCAGCAGCTCTAACCTACTATTCTACGAGCAGTACTTC CASSSNLLFYEQYF
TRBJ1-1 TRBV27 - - TGTGCCAGCAGTTCGGGTAGGAAGACTGAAGCTTTCTTT CASSSGRKTEAFF
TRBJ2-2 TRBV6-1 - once TGTGCCAGCAGTGGATCCCAGGCCGCACGTAGTACCGGGGAGCTGTTTTTT CASSGSQAARSTGELFF
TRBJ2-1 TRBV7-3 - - TGTGCCAGCAGCCCGGAGGCGACCCGGGCCTACAATGAGCAGTTCTTC CASSPEATRAYNEQFF
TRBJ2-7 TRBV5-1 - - TGCGCCAGCAGCTCCTCCCCCGGGACGGGGAAGTCCGAGCAGTACTTC CASSSSPGTGKSEQYF
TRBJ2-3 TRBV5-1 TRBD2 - TGCGCCAGCAGCGGCGGACTAGCGACGACAGATACGCAGTATTTT CASSGGLATTDTQYF
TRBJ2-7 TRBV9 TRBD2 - TGTGCCAGCAGCGTAGGTGGCCTAGCGGGAGACGAGCAGTACTTC CASSVGGLAGDEQYF
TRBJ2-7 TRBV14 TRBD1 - TGTGCCAGCAGCCAAGGTATCGTGCAGGGGGCTGGCGAGCAGTACTTC CASSQGIVQGAGEQYF
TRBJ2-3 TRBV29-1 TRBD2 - TGCAGCGTCGGGACTAGCGGGAGAGCAGGAGTCACAGATACGCAGTATTTT CSVGTSGRAGVTDTQYF
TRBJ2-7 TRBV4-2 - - TGTGCCAGCAGCCAAGTGGGCCCGGGGGAGCAGTACTTC CASSQVGPGEQYF
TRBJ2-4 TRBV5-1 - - TGCGCCAGCAGCTTGGGGGGCAGGGAGTCGAACATTCAGTACTTC CASSLGGRESNIQYF
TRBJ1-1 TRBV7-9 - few TGTGCCAGCAGGAACATGAACACTGAAGCTTTCTTT CASRNMNTEAFF
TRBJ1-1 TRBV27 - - TGTGCCAGCAGTTCACATCAGGGGAACACTGAAGCTTTCTTT CASSSHQGNTEAFF
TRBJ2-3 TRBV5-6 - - TGTGCCAGCAGCCTGGCCGGGGGCTCCACAGATACGCAGTATTTT CASSLAGGSTDTQYF
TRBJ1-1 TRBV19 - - TGTGCCAGTAGTATAGTCGGCAGAACTGAAGCTTTCTTT CASSIVGRTEAFF
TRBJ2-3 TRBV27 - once TGTGCCAGCAGTGAACTCAGGGTTCGGACAGATACGCAGTATTTT CASSELRVRTDTQYF
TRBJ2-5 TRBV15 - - TGTGCCACCAATTATGCCCCCCAAGAGACCCAGTACTTC CATNYAPQETQYF
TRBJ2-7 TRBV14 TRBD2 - TGTGCCAGCAGGACTAGCGGGATGTACGAGCAGTACTTC CASRTSGMYEQYF
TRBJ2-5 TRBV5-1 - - TGCGCCAGCAGCTTTTTCCCGGGGTCACAAGAGACCCAGTACTTC CASSFFPGSQETQYF
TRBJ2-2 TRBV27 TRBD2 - TGTGCCAGAAGCGCAGCGGGAGTTGGCGGGGAGCTGTTTTTT CARSAAGVGGELFF
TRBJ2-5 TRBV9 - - TGTGCCAGCAGCGCACCCCAAGAGACCCAGTACTTC CASSAPQETQYF
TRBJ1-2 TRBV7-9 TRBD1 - TGTGCCAGCAGTTATCGGGACAGGGGGGACCGATTTTATGGCTACACCTTC CASSYRDRGDRFYGYTF
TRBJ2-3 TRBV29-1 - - TGCAGCGTTGGTTGGGGTCTTAGCACAGATACGCAGTATTTT CSVGWGLSTDTQYF
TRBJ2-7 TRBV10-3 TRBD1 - TGTGCCATCAGCTCGGGACAGCAACTTTACGAGCAGTACTTC CAISSGQQLYEQYF
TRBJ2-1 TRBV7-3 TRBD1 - TGTGCCAGCAGCCCCCGGGACAGGGGAAATGAGCAGTTCTTC CASSPRDRGNEQFF
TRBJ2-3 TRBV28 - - TGTGCCAGCACCCCACGGGGAGGCAGCTCCCCGTTCACAGATACGCAGTATTTT CASTPRGGSSPFTDTQYF
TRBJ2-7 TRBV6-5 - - TGTGCCAGCAGTTATGGGGAAGCGGTAAACTACGAGCAGTACTTC CASSYGEAVNYEQYF
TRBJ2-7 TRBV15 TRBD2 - TGTGCCACCAGCGTTTCCGGGACTAGCGGTTCCTACGAGCAGTACTTC CATSVSGTSGSYEQYF
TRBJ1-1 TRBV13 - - TGTGCCAGCGGAGCTTTAAACACTGAAGCTTTCTTT CASGALNTEAFF
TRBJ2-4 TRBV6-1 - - TGTGCCAGCAGTGAAGATGGACTGTCGATAGCCAAAAACATTCAGTACTTC CASSEDGLSIAKNIQYF
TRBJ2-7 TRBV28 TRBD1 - TGTGCCAGCAGTTTGCCGCTTCACAAGACAGGGGGGTACGAGCAGTACTTC CASSLPLHKTGGYEQYF
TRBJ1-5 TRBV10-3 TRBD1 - TGTGCCATCAGTGGGACAGGGGGCATCCAGCCCCAGCATTTT CAISGTGGIQPQHF
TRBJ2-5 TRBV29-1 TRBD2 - TGCAGCGTTCCCATACTAGCGGGAGTAGAGACCCAGTACTTC CSVPILAGVETQYF
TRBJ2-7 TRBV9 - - TGTGCCAGCAGCGTATTTTCCGGGTCCTACGAGCAGTACTTC CASSVFSGSYEQYF
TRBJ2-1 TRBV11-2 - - TGTGCCAGCAGCCCCCGGGGAACTGAGCAGTTCTTC CASSPRGTEQFF
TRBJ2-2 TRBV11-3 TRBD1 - TGTGCCAGCAGCACCCGGGCAGGGGGCCCCAAGGAGCTGTTTTTT CASSTRAGGPKELFF
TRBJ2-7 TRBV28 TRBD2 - TGTGCCAGCAGTCGAGCGGGGATCTGGAACGAGCAGTACTTC CASSRAGIWNEQYF
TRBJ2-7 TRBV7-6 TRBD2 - TGTGCCAGCAGCTTAGGACTAGCAAACGAGCAGTACTTC CASSLGLANEQYF
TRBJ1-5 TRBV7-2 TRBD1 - TGTGCCAGCAGCCGGGACAGGGGGGGCAATCAGCCCCAGCATTTT CASSRDRGGNQPQHF
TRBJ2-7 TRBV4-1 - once TGCGCCAGCAGCCAAGGGGCTAGCTTGTCCTACGAGCAGTACTTC CASSQGASLSYEQYF
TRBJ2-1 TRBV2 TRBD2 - TGTGCCACGACTAGCGGGTTTCGCAGCTCCTACAATGAGCAGTTCTTC CATTSGFRSSYNEQFF
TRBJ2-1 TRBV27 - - TGTGCCAGCAGTTTACGGGGTAGGCACAATGAGCAGTTCTTC CASSLRGRHNEQFF
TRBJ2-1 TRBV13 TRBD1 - TGTGCCAGCAGCTTTAAGACAGGGCCTACCAAATACAATGAGCAGTTCTTC CASSFKTGPTKYNEQFF
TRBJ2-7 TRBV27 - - TGTGCCAGCAGTTACCGGGACCACTCCTACGAGCAGTACTTC CASSYRDHSYEQYF
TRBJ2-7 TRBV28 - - TGTGCCAGCAGTTTATTAGCGCTAGGCTCCTACGAGCAGTACTTC CASSLLALGSYEQYF
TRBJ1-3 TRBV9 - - TGTGCCAGCAGCGCAGGGTCTGGAAACACCATATATTTT CASSAGSGNTIYF
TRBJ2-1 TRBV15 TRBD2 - TGTGCCACCAGCAGAGCCAGCGGGAGGGCCATCGATGAGCAGTTCTTC CATSRASGRAIDEQFF
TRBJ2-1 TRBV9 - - TGTGCCAGCAGCGTAAGCCATGAGCAGTTCTTC CASSVSHEQFF
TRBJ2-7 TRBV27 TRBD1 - TGTGCCAGCAGTTCTGTGACAGGGGGCGAGCAGTACTTC CASSSVTGGEQYF
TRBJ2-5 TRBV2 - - TGTGCCAGGCAGGTGCGGGGATTAGAGGAGACCCAGTACTTC CARQVRGLEETQYF
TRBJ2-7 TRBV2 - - TGTGCCAGCAGTGGGTCTACGATGTACGAGCAGTACTTC CASSGSTMYEQYF